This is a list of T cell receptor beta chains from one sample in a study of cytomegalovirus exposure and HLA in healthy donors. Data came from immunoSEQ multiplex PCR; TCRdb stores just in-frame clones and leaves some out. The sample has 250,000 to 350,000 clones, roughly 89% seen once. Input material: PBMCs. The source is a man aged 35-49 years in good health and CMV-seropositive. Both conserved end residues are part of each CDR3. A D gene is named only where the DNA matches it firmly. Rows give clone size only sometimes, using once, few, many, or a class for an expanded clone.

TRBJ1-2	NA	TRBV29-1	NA	CSAGQNYGYTF	TGCAGCGCCGGACAGAACTATGGCTACACCTTC
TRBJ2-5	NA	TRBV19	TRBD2	CASSIGTSGQETQYF	TGTGCCAGTAGTATTGGGACTAGCGGCCAAGAGACCCAGTACTTC
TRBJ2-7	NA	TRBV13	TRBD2	CASSKPTGGGRQYF	TGTGCCAGCAGCAAACCGACAGGCGGGGGGCGGCAGTACTTC
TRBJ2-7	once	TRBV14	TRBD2	CASSQLAGAVSYEQYF	TGTGCCAGCAGCCAACTAGCGGGAGCGGTATCCTACGAGCAGTACTTC
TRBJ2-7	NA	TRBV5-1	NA	CASSSGGRSYEQYF	TGCGCCAGCAGCTCTGGTGGGAGGTCCTACGAGCAGTACTTC
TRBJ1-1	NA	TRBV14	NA	CASSQGQGWTEAFF	TGTGCCAGCAGCCAAGGTCAGGGGTGGACTGAAGCTTTCTTT
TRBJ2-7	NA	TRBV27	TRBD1	CASSTNRDSLPYEQYF	TGTGCCAGCAGCACGAACCGGGACAGCCTACCCTACGAGCAGTACTTC
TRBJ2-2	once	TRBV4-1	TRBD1	CASSQRGPDTGELFF	TGCGCCAGCAGCCAGAGGGGGCCGGACACCGGGGAGCTGTTTTTT
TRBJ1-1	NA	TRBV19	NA	CASSIDRTEAFF	TGTGCCAGTAGTATAGACCGGACTGAAGCTTTCTTT
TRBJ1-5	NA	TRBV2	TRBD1	CASSSDREEGQPQHF	TGTGCCAGCAGTTCCGACAGGGAAGAAGGACAGCCCCAGCATTTT
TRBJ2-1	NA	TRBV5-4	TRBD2	CASSLDGLAAWDEQFF	TGTGCCAGCAGCTTGGATGGACTAGCAGCCTGGGATGAGCAGTTCTTC
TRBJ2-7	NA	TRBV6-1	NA	CASSAGEQYF	TGTGCCAGCAGTGCGGGGGAGCAGTACTTC
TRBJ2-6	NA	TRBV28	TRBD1	CASSRDRASGANVLTF	TGTGCCAGCTCCCGGGACAGGGCCTCTGGGGCCAACGTCCTGACTTTC
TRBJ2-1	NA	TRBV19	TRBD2	CASSILAGGLGNEQFF	TGTGCCAGTAGTATACTAGCGGGAGGGTTAGGTAATGAGCAGTTCTTC
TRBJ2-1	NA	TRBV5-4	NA	CASSLVPDSLREQFF	TGTGCCAGCAGCTTGGTCCCGGACAGTCTTCGAGAGCAGTTCTTC
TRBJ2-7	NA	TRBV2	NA	CASSRGAYYEQYF	TGTGCCAGCAGCCGGGGGGCGTACTACGAGCAGTACTTC
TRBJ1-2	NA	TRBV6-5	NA	CASSYSGGVYGYTF	TGTGCCAGCAGTTACTCTGGGGGGGTCTATGGCTACACCTTC
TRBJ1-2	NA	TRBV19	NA	CASTGDDYGYTF	TGTGCCAGTACAGGGGACGACTATGGCTACACCTTC
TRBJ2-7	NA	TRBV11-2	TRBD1	CASSSPGTGVGEQYF	TGTGCCAGCAGCTCACCCGGGACAGGGGTAGGCGAGCAGTACTTC
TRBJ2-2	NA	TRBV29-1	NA	CSVAQGRTGELFF	TGCAGCGTTGCCCAGGGCCGAACCGGGGAGCTGTTTTTT
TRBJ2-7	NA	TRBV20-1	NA	CSARLSYEQYF	TGCAGTGCTAGATTATCGTACGAGCAGTACTTC
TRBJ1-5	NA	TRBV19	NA	CASSIRGDQPQHF	TGTGCCAGTAGTATACGGGGGGATCAGCCCCAGCATTTT
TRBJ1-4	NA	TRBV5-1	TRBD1	CASSLQGVSNEKLFF	TGCGCCAGCAGCCTACAGGGGGTCAGTAATGAAAAACTGTTTTTT
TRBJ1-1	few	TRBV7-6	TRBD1	CASSLTGVTEAFF	TGTGCCAGCAGCTTGACAGGGGTGACTGAAGCTTTCTTT
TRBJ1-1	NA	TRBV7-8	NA	CASSFTQEALNTEAFF	TGTGCCAGCAGCTTTACGCAGGAGGCCTTGAACACTGAAGCTTTCTTT
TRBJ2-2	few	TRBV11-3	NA	CASLGNTGELFF	TGTGCCAGTCTCGGGAACACCGGGGAGCTGTTTTTT
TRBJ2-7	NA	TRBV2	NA	CASNSRGLYEQYF	TGTGCCAGCAACTCGAGAGGTTTATACGAGCAGTACTTC
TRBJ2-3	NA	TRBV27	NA	CASSPTRSFDTQYF	TGTGCCAGCAGTCCGACTAGATCCTTCGATACGCAGTATTTT
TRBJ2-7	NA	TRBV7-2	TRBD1	CASSLGGTDYYEQYF	TGTGCCAGCAGCTTAGGGGGGACAGACTACTACGAGCAGTACTTC
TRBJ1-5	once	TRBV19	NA	CASSPQGQWQPQHF	TGTGCCAGTAGTCCCCAGGGTCAGTGGCAGCCCCAGCATTTT
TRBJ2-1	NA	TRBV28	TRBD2	CASSLERGGSYNEQFF	TGTGCCAGCAGTTTGGAACGGGGGGGCTCCTACAATGAGCAGTTCTTC
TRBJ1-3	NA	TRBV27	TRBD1	CASSPGQGGLGNTIYF	TGTGCCAGCTCCCCGGGACAGGGAGGCCTTGGAAACACCATATATTTT
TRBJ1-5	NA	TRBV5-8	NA	CASSPRGYSNQPQHF	TGTGCCAGCAGCCCTAGGGGGTATAGCAATCAGCCCCAGCATTTT
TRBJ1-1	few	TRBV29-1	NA	CSVRDMNTEAFF	TGCAGCGTGAGGGATATGAACACTGAAGCTTTCTTT
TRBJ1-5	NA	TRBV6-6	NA	CASSYPDISNQPQHF	TGTGCCAGCAGTTACCCGGACATTAGCAATCAGCCCCAGCATTTT
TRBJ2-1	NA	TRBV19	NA	CASSIVAYNEQFF	TGTGCCAGTAGTATAGTCGCCTACAATGAGCAGTTCTTC
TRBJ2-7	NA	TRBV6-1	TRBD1	CASGDRGLDEQYF	TGTGCCAGCGGGGACAGGGGGTTGGACGAGCAGTACTTC
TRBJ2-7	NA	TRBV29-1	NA	CSVEGLSYEQYF	TGCAGCGTTGAAGGTCTCTCCTACGAGCAGTACTTC
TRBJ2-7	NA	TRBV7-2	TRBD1	CASSPGTGLPGEQYF	TGTGCCAGCAGCCCCGGGACAGGGCTCCCTGGCGAGCAGTACTTC
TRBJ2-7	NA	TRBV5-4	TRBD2	CASSLMISGSNEQYF	TGTGCCAGCAGCTTAATGATTAGCGGGAGCAACGAGCAGTACTTC
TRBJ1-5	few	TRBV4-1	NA	CASSQGKQPSNQPQHF	TGCGCCAGCAGCCAAGGTAAACAACCAAGCAATCAGCCCCAGCATTTT
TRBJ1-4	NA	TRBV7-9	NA	CASSPARGWTEKLFF	TGTGCCAGCAGCCCCGCCAGGGGCTGGACTGAAAAACTGTTTTTT
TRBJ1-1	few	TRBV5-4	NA	CASSLGPGLGDTEAFF	TGTGCCAGCAGCTTGGGACCGGGACTTGGGGACACTGAAGCTTTCTTT
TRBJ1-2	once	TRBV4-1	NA	CASSQGRVRYGYTF	TGCGCCAGCAGCCAAGGCCGGGTACGCTATGGCTACACCTTC
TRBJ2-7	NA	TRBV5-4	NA	CASSSPGLTYEQYF	TGTGCCAGCAGTTCACCGGGACTTACCTACGAGCAGTACTTC
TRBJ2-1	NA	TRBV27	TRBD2	CASSLRTAGLAGRTTYNEQFF	TGTGCCAGCAGTTTACGCACCGCGGGACTAGCGGGGAGGACCACCTACAATGAGCAGTTCTTC
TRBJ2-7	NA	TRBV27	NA	CASSPRETAYEQYF	TGTGCCAGCAGTCCCCGGGAGACGGCCTACGAGCAGTACTTC
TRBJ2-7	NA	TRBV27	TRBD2	CASSGRAAYEQYF	TGTGCCAGCTCCGGGAGGGCAGCCTACGAGCAGTACTTC
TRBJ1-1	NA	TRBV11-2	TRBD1	CASSPLRGPGGTTEAFF	TGTGCCAGCAGCCCCCTGAGGGGGCCAGGAGGAACCACTGAAGCTTTCTTT
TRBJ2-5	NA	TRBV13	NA	CASSLGPGVQETQYF	TGTGCCAGCAGCTTAGGCCCGGGAGTTCAAGAGACCCAGTACTTC
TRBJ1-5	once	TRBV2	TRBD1	CASSRQGASYQPQHF	TGTGCCAGCAGTCGACAGGGAGCCTCGTATCAGCCCCAGCATTTT
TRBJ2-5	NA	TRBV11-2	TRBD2	CASSPAGEETQYF	TGTGCCAGCAGCCCCGCGGGGGAAGAGACCCAGTACTTC
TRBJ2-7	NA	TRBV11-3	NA	CASSSSGQSSYEQYF	TGTGCCAGCAGCAGTAGCGGTCAATCATCCTACGAGCAGTACTTC
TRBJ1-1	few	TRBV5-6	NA	CASSLAVTEAFF	TGTGCCAGCAGCTTGGCGGTCACTGAAGCTTTCTTT
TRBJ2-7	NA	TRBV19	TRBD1	CASSKQGASEQYF	TGTGCCAGTAGTAAACAGGGGGCGAGCGAGCAGTACTTC
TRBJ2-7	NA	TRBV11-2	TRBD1	CASSPIRRQGTYEQYF	TGTGCCAGCAGCCCTATCAGACGACAGGGAACCTACGAGCAGTACTTC
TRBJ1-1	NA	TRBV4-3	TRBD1	CASIGTGGFGEAFF	TGCGCCAGCATCGGGACAGGGGGCTTTGGTGAAGCTTTCTTT
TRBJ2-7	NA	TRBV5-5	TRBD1	CASSFGTGSYEQYF	TGTGCCAGCAGCTTCGGGACAGGATCCTACGAGCAGTACTTC
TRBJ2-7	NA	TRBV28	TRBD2	CASSHRTSGSSYEQYF	TGTGCCAGCAGCCACCGGACTAGCGGCAGCTCCTACGAGCAGTACTTC
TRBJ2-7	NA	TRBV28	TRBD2	CASRTSGSKYEQYF	TGTGCCAGCAGGACTAGCGGGAGTAAATACGAGCAGTACTTC